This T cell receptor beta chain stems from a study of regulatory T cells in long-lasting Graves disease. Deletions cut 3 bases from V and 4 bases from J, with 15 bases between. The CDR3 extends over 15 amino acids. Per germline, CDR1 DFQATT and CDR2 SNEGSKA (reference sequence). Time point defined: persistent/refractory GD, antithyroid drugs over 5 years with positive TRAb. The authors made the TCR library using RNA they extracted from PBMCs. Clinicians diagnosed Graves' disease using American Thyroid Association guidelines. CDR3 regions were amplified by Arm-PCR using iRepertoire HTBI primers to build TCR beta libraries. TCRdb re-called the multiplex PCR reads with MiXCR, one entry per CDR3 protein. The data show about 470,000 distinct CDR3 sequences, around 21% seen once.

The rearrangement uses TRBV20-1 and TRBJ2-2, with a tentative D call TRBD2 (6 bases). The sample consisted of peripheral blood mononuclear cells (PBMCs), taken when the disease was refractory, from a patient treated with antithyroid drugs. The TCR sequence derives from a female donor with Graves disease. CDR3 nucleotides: TGCAGTGCTAGCTCTCTAACGGGAGCCACCGGGGAGCTGTTTTTT. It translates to CSASSLTGATGELFF.